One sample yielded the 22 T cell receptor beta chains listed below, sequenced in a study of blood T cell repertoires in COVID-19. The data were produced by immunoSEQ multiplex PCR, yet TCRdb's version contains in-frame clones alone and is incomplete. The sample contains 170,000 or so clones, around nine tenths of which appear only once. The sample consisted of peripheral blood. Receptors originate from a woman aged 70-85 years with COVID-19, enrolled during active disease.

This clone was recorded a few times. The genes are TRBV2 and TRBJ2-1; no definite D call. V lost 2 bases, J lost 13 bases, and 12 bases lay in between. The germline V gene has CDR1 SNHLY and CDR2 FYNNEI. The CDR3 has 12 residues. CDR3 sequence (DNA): TGTGCCAGCAGTGAATCAGGAATTCGACAGTTCTTC. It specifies CASSESGIRQFF.

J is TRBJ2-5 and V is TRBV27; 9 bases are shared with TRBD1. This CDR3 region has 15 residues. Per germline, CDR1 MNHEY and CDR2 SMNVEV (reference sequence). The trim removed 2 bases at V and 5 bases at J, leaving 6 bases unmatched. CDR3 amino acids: CASSLLGTGWETQYF. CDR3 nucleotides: TGTGCCAGCAGTTTACTTGGGACAGGGTGGGAGACCCAGTACTTC.

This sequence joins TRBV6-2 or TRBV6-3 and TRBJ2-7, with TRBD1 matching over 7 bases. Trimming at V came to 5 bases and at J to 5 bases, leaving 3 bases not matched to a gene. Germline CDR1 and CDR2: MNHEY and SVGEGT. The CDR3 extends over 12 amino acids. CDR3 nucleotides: TGTGCCAGCAGTAGGACAGGACACGAGCAGTACTTC. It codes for CASSRTGHEQYF.

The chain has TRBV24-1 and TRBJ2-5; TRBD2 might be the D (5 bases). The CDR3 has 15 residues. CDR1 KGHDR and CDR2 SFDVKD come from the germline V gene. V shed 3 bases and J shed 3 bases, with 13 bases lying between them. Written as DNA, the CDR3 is TGTGCCACCAGTGATCCTACTAGGCTGGAAGAGACCCAGTACTTC. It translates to CATSDPTRLEETQYF.

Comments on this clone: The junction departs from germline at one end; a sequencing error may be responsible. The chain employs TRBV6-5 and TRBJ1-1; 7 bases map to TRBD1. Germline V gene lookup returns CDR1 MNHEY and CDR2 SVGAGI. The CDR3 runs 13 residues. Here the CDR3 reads CASRDPDRRQLVF. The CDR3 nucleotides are TGTGCCAGCAGAGATCCGGACAGGCGCCAATTGGTCTTT.

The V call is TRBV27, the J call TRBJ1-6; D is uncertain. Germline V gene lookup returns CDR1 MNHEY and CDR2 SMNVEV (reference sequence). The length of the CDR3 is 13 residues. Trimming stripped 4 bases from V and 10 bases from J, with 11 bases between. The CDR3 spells CASSSSLLSPLHF. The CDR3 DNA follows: TGTGCCAGCAGTTCGTCCTTACTCTCACCCCTCCACTTT.

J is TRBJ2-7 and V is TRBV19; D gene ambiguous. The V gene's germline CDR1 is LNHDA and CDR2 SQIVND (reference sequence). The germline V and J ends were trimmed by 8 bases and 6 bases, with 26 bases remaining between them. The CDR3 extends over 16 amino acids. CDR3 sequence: CASSPSPGARLAEQYF. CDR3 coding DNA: TGTGCCAGTTCCCCAAGCCCCGGCGCTAGACTTGCCGAGCAGTACTTC.

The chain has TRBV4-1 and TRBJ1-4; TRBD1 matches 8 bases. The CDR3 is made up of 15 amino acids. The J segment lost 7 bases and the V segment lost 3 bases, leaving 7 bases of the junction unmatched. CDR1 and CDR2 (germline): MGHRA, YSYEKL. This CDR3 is CASSQDGTGAEKLFF. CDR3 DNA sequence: TGCGCCAGCAGCCAGGATGGGACAGGCGCTGAAAAACTGTTTTTT.

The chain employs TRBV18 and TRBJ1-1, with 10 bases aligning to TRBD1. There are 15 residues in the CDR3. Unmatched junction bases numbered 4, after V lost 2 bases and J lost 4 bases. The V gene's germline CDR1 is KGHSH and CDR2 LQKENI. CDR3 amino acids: CASSPTGQGVTEAFF. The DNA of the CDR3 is TGTGCCAGCTCACCAACCGGACAGGGGGTCACTGAAGCTTTCTTT.

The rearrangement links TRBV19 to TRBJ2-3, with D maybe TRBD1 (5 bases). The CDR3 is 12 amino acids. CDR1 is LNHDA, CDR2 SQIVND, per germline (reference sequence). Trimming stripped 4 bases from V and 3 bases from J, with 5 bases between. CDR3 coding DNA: TGTGCCAGTAGTAAGGGGACAGATACGCAGTATTTT. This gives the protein CASSKGTDTQYF.

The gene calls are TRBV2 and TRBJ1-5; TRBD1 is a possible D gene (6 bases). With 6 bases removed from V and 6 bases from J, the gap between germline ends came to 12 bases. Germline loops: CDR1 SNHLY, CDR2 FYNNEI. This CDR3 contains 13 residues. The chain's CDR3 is CASRQGIGQPQHF. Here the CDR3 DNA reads TGTGCCAGCAGACAGGGTATAGGTCAGCCCCAGCATTTT. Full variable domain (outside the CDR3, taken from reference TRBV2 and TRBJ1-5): EPEVTQTPSHQVTQMGQEVILRCVPISNHLYFYWYRQILGQKVEFLVSFYNNEISEKSEIFDDQFSVERPDGSNFTLKIRSTKLEDSAMYFCASRQGIGQPQHFGDGTRLSIL.

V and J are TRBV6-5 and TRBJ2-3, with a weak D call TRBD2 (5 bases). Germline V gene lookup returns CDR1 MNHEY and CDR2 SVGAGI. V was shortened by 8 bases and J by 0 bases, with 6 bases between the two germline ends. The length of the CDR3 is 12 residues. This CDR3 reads CASEGSTDTQYF. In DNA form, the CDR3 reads TGTGCCAGCGAGGGCAGCACAGATACGCAGTATTTT.

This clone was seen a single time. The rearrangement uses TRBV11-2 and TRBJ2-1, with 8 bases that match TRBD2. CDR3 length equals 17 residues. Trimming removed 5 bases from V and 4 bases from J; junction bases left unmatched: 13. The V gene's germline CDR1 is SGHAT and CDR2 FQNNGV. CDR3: CASSLHPPLAGYNEQFF. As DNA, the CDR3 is TGTGCCAGCAGCCTCCACCCCCCGCTAGCGGGTTACAATGAGCAGTTCTTC.

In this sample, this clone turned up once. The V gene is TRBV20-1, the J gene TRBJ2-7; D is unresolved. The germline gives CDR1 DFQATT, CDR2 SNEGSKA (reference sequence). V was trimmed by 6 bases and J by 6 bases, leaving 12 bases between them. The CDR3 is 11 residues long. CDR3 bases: TGCAGTGCCTCGTCAGGAACCGAGCAGTACTTC. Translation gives CSASSGTEQYF.

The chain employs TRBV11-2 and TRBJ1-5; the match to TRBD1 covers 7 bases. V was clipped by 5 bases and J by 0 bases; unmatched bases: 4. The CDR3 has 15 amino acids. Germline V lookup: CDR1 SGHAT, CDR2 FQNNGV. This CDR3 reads CASSAGTDSNQPQHF. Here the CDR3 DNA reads TGTGCCAGCAGCGCAGGGACAGATAGCAATCAGCCCCAGCATTTT.

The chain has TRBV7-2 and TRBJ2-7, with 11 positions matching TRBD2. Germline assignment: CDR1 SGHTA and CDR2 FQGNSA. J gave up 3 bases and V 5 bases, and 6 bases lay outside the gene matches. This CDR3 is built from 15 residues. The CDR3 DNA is TGTGCCAGCAGCCGGACTAGCGGGTCCCTCTACGAGCAGTACTTC. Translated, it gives CASSRTSGSLYEQYF.

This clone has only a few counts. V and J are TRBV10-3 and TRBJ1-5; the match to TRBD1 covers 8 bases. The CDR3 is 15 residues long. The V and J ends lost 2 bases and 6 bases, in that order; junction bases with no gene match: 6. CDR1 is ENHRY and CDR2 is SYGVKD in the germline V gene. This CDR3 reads CAISEADRAIQPQHF. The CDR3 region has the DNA TGTGCCATCAGTGAGGCGGACAGGGCAATTCAGCCCCAGCATTTT.

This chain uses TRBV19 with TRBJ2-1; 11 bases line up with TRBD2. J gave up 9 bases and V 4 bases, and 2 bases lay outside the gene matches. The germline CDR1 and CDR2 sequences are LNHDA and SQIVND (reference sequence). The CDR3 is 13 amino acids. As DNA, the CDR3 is TGTGCCAGTAGTACTAGCGGGAGGATTGAGCAGTTCTTC. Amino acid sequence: CASSTSGRIEQFF.

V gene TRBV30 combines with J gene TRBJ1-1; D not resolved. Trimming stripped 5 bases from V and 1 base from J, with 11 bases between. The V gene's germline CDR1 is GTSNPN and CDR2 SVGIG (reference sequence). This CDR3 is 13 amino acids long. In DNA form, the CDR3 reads TGTGCCTGGTCCCCTCGACAGAACACTGAAGCTTTCTTT. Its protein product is CAWSPRQNTEAFF. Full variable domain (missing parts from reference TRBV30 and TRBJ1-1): SQTIHQWPATLVQPVGSPLSLECTVEGTSNPNLYWYRQAAGRGLQLLFYSVGIGQISSEVPQNLSASRPQDRQFILSSKKLLLSDSGFYLCAWSPRQNTEAFFGQGTRLTVV.

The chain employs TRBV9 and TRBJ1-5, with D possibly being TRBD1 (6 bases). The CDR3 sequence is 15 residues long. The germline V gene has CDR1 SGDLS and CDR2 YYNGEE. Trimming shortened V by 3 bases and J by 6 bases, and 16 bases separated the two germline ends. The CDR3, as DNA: TGTGCCAGCAGCGGGGGGTCAGGGGACGGTCAGCCCCAGCATTTT. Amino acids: CASSGGSGDGQPQHF.

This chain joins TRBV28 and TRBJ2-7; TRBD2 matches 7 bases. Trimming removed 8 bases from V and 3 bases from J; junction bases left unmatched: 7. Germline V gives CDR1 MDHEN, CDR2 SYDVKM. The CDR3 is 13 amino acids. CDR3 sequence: CASGLAAYYEQYF. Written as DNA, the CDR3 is TGTGCCAGCGGGCTAGCGGCATACTACGAGCAGTACTTC.

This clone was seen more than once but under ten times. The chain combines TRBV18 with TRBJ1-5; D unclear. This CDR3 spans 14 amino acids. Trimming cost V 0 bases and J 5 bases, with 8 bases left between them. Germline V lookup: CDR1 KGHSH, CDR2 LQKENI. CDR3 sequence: CASSPPSRDQPQHF. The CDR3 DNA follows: TGTGCCAGCTCACCACCGAGTCGGGATCAGCCCCAGCATTTT.